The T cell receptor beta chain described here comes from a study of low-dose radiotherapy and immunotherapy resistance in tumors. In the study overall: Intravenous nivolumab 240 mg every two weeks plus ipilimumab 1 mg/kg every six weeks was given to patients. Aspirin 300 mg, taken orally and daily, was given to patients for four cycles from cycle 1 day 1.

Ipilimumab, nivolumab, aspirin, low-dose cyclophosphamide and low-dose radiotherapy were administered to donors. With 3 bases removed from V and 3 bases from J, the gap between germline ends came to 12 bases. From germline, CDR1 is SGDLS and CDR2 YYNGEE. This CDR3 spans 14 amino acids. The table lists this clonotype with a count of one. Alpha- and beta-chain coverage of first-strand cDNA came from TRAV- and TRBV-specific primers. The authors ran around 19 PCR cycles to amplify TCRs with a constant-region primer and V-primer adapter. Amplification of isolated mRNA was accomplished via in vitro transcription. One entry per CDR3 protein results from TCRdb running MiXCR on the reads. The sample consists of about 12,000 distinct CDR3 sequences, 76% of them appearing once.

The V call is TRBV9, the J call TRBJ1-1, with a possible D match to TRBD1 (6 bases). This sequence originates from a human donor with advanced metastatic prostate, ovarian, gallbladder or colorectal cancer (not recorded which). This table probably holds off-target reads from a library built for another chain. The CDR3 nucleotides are TGTGCCAGCAGCGCGAACCCAGGGGACACTGAAGCTTTCTTT. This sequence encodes CASSANPGDTEAFF.